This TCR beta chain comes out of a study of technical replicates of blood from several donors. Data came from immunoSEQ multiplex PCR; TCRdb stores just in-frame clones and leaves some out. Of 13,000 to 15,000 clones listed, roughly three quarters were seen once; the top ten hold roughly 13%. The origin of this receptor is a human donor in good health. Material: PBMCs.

The CDR3 loop is CASSGTGGNQPQHF. The DNA of the CDR3 is TGTGCCAGCAGCGGGACAGGGGGCAATCAGCCCCAGCATTTT. The rearrangement joins TRBV28 to TRBJ1-5, with 10 positions matching TRBD1. V shed 6 bases, J shed 2 bases, and the junction held 1 base outside the gene matches. Germline CDR1 MDHEN, CDR2 SYDVKM. The CDR3 runs to 14 residues.